Following are 10 T cell receptor beta chains from one sample sequenced in a study of T cell changes during pregnancy in multiple sclerosis. The method was immunoSEQ multiplex PCR; TCRdb's version includes in-frame clones alone and lacks a portion of them. In the table there are about 75,000 clones, around 94% of which are singletons. This material consisted of CD4+ T cells from peripheral blood mononuclear cells, taken after pregnancy. The source is a female donor with multiple sclerosis, enrolled in a pregnancy study.

V usage is TRBV7-9 and J usage is TRBJ2-1, with TRBD2 as a possible D gene (5 bases). The germline V gene encodes CDR1 SEHNR and CDR2 FQNEAQ (reference sequence). CDR3 length equals 19 residues. V shed 3 bases and J shed 4 bases, with 25 bases lying between them. DNA for the CDR3: TGTGCCAGCAGCTTGTTAGTCTTGAGGGAGCCCAACCGATACAATGAGCAGTTCTTC. It encodes CASSLLVLREPNRYNEQFF.

This rearrangement joins TRBV6-1 to TRBJ1-1, with a possible D match to TRBD1 (5 bases). The CDR3 is 12 residues long. The V gene lost 10 bases and the J gene lost 11 bases, with 20 bases spanning the gap. Germline V lookup: CDR1 MNHNS, CDR2 SASEGT. CDR3 in amino acids: CATLTAPEIAFF. Here the CDR3 DNA reads TGTGCCACATTGACAGCGCCGGAGATCGCTTTCTTT.

The chain is built from TRBV7-2 and TRBJ2-1, with TRBD2 identical over 7 bases. Per germline, CDR1 SGHTA and CDR2 FQGNSA. This CDR3 has 16 residues. V trimming: 6 bases; J trimming: 5 bases; junction bases outside the gene matches: 13. The CDR3 here is CASRQQTGTTHNEQFF. In DNA, the CDR3 is TGTGCCAGCAGACAACAGACGGGGACTACCCACAATGAGCAGTTCTTC.

The chain has TRBV2 and TRBJ2-7; maybe TRBD1 (6 bases). The CDR3 has 17 residues. Germline CDR1 and CDR2: SNHLY and FYNNEI. The V end lost 6 bases, the J end lost 3 bases, and 24 bases lay between the germline ends. CDR3 DNA sequence: TGTGCCAGCAGCGAGAACCGGAACAGGGCCTATTACTACGAGCAGTACTTC. As protein: CASSENRNRAYYYEQYF.

The rearrangement uses TRBV10-3 and TRBJ1-2; 7 nucleotides match TRBD1. CDR1 and CDR2 (germline): ENHRY, SYGVKD. The J segment lost 4 bases and the V segment lost 11 bases, leaving 10 bases of the junction unmatched. CDR3 size: 13 residues. CDR3 sequence reads: CAATLQGGYGYTF. For the CDR3, the DNA is TGTGCCGCCACCCTCCAGGGGGGCTATGGCTACACCTTC.

The chain employs TRBV6-1 and TRBJ2-3; D is unresolved. CDR1 is MNHNS, CDR2 SASEGT, per germline. Trimming removed 2 bases from V and 6 bases from J, with 12 bases in between. There are 14 residues in the CDR3. The chain's CDR3 is CASSEFHPRDTQYF. DNA of the CDR3: TGTGCCAGCAGTGAATTCCATCCCCGGGATACGCAGTATTTT.

This clone was counted a single time. This chain uses TRBV5-1 with TRBJ1-4, with D tentatively TRBD1 (5 bases). The V gene lost 0 bases and the J gene lost 6 bases, with 9 bases spanning the gap. Germline assignment: CDR1 SGHRS and CDR2 YFSETQ. This CDR3 region has 14 residues. In DNA, the CDR3 is TGCGCCAGCAGCTTGGGCGGGACCGATGAAAAACTGTTTTTT. This codes for CASSLGGTDEKLFF.

This chain connects TRBV6-5 to TRBJ2-5; 9 bases match TRBD2. The CDR3 loop spans 15 amino acids. J lost 7 bases, V lost 6 bases, and 12 bases had no gene match. The germline V gene encodes CDR1 MNHEY and CDR2 SVGAGI. As DNA, the CDR3 is TGTGCCAGCAGACGAATAGCGGGAGCAGGGGGGACCCAGTACTTC. Translating gives CASRRIAGAGGTQYF.

This clone was detected once. The chain carries TRBV5-1 and TRBJ1-4; D not certain. The CDR3 sequence is 13 residues long. Germline-derived CDR1 and CDR2 are SGHRS and YFSETQ. Trimming shortened V by 4 bases and J by 4 bases, and 8 bases separated the two germline ends. CDR3 in amino acids: CASSPSGNEKLFF. As DNA, the CDR3 is TGCGCCAGCAGCCCCTCGGGTAATGAAAAACTGTTTTTT.

The chain carries TRBV5-4 and TRBJ2-1; D unresolved. With 0 bases removed from V and 7 bases from J, the gap between germline ends came to 17 bases. The CDR3 is made up of 16 amino acids. From germline, CDR1 is SGHNT and CDR2 YYREEE (reference sequence). The CDR3 loop is CASSLEARQAVNEQFF. In nucleotides, the CDR3 is TGTGCCAGCAGCTTGGAAGCACGCCAGGCCGTTAATGAGCAGTTCTTC.